Reported below is one T cell receptor (beta chain). Its antigen is currently unknown. This sample is part of a study of shared clonotypes between healthy human individuals. General study results and limits: Non-shared clonotypes showed lower generation probabilities than clonotypes common to all four donors. The study found about 5% of naive CD4 clonotypes shared across a handful of donors.

Generated by immunoSEQ multiplex PCR, the TCRdb table keeps only in-frame clones and is missing some. The sample contains 2,500,000 or so clones, about nine tenths of which appear only once. The CDR3 contains 13 residues. After removal of 10 bases from V and 4 bases from J, the junction contained 7 bases not matched to a gene. Looked up from germline, CDR1 is ENHRY and CDR2 is SYGVKD. Everyone who donated was a Caucasian adult who lived in Nashville, Tennessee. The clonotype was recovered from a man aged 18 to 30 in good health. Some clones in this sample may be carry-over from other donors' samples. The V gene is TRBV10-3, the J gene TRBJ1-3, with 7 nucleotides matching TRBD1. Material: naive CD4+ T cells from PBMCs. The subset here: CD45RA+ positively selected. The CDR3 nucleotides read TGTGCCAACGGACAGGCACAAGGAAACACCATATATTTT. Its translation: CANGQAQGNTIYF.